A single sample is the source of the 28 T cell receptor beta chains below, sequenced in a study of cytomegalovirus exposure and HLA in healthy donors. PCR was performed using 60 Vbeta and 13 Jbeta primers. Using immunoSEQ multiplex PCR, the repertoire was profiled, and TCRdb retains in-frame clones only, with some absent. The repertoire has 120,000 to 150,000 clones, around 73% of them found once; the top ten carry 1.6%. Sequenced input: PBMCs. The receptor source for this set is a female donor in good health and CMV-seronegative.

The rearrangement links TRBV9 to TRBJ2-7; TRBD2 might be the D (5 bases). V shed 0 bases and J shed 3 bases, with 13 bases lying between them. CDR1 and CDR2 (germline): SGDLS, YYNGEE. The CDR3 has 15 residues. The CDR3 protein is CASSVDISASYEQYF. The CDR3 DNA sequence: TGTGCCAGCAGCGTAGATATTAGCGCGAGCTACGAGCAGTACTTC.

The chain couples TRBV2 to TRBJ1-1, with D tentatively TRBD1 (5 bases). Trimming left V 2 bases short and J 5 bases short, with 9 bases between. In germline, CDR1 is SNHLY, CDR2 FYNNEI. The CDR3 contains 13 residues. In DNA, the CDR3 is TGTGCCAGCAGTGAACGGGGGGTGACTGAAGCTTTCTTT. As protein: CASSERGVTEAFF.

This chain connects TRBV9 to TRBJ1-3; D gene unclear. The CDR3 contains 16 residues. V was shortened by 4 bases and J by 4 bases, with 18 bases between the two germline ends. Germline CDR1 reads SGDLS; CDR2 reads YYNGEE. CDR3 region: CASSPLENLGGNTIYF. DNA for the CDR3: TGTGCCAGCAGCCCGCTCGAAAACCTCGGGGGAAACACCATATATTTT. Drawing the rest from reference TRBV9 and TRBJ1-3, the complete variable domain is DSGVTQTPKHLITATGQRVTLRCSPRSGDLSVYWYQQSLDQGLQFLIQYYNGEERAKGNILERFSAQQFPDLHSELNLSSLELGDSALYFCASSPLENLGGNTIYFGEGSWLTVV.

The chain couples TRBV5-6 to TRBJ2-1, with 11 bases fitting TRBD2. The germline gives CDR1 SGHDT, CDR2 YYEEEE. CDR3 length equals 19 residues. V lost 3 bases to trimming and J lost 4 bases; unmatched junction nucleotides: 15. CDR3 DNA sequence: TGTGCCAGCAGCTCGTCGGGACTAGCGGCTATAGGGGGTTACAATGAGCAGTTCTTC. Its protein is CASSSSGLAAIGGYNEQFF.

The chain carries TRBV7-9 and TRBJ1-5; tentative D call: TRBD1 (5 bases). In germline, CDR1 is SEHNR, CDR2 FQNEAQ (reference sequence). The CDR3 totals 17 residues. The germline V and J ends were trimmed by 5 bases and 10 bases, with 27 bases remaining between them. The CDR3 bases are TGTGCCAGCAGCCCCCCGGGGAGTCCGGACGGGGGTGGCCCCCAGCATTTT. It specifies CASSPPGSPDGGGPQHF. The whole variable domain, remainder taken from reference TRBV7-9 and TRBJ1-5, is DTGVSQNPRHKITKRGQNVTFRCDPISEHNRLYWYRQTLGQGPEFLTYFQNEAQLEKSRLLSDRFSAERPKGSFSTLEIQRTEQGDSAMYLCASSPPGSPDGGGPQHFGDGTRLSIL.

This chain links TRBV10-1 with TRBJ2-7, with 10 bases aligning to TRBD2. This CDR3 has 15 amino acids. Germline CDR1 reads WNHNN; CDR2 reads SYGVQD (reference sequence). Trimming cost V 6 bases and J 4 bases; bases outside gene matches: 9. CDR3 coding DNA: TGCGCCAGCAGCCCCAGCGGGAGGGCCGGGTACGAGCAGTACTTC. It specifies CASSPSGRAGYEQYF.

The CDR3 coding sequence is TGTGCCAGCAGCGACAGGGGGCTCATCACTGAAGCTTTCTTT. It translates to CASSDRGLITEAFF. The V call is TRBV7-9, the J call TRBJ1-1; 10 nucleotides align to TRBD1. This CDR3 region has 14 residues. The V and J ends lost 5 bases and 4 bases, in that order; junction bases with no gene match: 4. Germline V lookup: CDR1 SEHNR, CDR2 FQNEAQ (reference sequence).

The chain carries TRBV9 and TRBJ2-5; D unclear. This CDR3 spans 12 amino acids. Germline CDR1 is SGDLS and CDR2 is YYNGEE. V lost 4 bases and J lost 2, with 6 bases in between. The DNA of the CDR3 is TGTGCCAGCAGCAGAGAGCAAGAGACCCAGTACTTC. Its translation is CASSREQETQYF.

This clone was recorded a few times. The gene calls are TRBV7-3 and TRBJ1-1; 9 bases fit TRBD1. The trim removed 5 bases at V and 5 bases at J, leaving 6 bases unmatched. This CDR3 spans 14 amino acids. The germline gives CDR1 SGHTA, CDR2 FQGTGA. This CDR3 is CASSQQGAETEAFF. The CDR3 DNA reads TGTGCCAGCAGCCAACAGGGGGCGGAAACTGAAGCTTTCTTT.

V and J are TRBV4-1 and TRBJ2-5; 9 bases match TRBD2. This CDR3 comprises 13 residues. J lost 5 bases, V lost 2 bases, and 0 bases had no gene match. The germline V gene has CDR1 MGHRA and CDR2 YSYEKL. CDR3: CASSQLAGETQYF. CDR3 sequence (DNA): TGCGCCAGCAGCCAACTAGCGGGGGAGACCCAGTACTTC.

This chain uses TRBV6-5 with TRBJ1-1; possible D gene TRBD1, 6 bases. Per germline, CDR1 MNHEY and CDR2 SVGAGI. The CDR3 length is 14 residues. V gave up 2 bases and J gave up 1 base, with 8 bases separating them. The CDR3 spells CASSYQGSNTEAFF. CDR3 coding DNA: TGTGCCAGCAGTTACCAGGGGTCGAACACTGAAGCTTTCTTT.

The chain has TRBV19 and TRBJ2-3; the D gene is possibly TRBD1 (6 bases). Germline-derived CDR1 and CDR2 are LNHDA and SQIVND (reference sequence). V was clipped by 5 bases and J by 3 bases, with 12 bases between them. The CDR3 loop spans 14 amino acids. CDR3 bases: TGTGCCAGTAGTTTCAGGGGTCTGACAGATACGCAGTATTTT. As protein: CASSFRGLTDTQYF.

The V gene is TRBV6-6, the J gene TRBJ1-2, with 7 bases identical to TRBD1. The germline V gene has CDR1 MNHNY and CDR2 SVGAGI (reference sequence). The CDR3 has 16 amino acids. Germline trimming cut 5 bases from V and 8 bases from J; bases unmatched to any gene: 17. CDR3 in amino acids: CASSLSEVQGDRGYTF. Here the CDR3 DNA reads TGTGCCAGCAGTCTGTCGGAGGTGCAGGGGGATCGAGGCTACACCTTC.

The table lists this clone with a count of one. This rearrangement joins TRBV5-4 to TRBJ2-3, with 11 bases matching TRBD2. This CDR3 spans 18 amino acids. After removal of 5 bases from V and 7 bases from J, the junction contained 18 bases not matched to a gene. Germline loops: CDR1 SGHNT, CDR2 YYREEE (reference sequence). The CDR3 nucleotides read TGTGCCAGCAGATCTTCCGTTAGCGGGGGGGAGAATAGGCATACGCAGTATTTT. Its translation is CASRSSVSGGENRHTQYF.

CDR3 coding DNA: TGTGCCTGGAGTGTACTAGGTAGGGAGAACACTGAAGCTTTCTTT. Translating it yields CAWSVLGRENTEAFF. The V and J genes are TRBV30 and TRBJ1-1; D call uncertain. The CDR3 has 15 amino acids. Trimming removed 0 bases from V and 1 base from J, with 12 bases in between. The germline V gene has CDR1 GTSNPN and CDR2 SVGIG (reference sequence).

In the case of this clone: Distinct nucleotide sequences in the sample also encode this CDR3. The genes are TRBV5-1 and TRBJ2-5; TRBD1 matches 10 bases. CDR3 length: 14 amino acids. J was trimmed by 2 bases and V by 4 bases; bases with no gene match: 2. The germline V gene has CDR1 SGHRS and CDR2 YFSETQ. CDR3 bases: TGCGCCAGCAGCCTGGGACAGGGGCAAGAGACCCAGTACTTC. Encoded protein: CASSLGQGQETQYF.

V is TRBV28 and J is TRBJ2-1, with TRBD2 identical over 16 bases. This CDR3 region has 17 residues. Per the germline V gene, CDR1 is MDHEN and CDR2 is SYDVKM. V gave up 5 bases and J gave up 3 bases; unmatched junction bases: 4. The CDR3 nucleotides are TGTGCCAGCAGTGGGACTAGCGGGGGGGCCCTCTACAATGAGCAGTTCTTC. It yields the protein CASSGTSGGALYNEQFF.

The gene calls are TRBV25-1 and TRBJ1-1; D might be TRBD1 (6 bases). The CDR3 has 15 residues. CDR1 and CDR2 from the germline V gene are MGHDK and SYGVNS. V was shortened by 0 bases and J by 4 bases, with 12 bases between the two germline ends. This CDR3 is CASSEYRGIGTEAFF. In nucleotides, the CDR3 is TGTGCCAGCAGTGAATACAGGGGAATAGGCACTGAAGCTTTCTTT.

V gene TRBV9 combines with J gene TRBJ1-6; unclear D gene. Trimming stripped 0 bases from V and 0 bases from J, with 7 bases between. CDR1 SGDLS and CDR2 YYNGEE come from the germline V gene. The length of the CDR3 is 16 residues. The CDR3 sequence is CASSVESDSYNSPLHF. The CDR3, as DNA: TGTGCCAGCAGCGTAGAGAGTGACTCCTATAATTCACCCCTCCACTTT.

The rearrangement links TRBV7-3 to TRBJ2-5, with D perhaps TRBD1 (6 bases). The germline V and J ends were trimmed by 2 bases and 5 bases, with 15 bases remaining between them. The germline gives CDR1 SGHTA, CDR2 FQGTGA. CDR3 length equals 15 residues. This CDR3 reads CASSLGGGLSETQYF. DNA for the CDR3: TGTGCCAGCAGCTTAGGTGGGGGCTTATCCGAGACCCAGTACTTC.

The CDR3 DNA follows: TGCGCCAGCAGCACGGAGCGAGACACAGATACGCAGTATTTT. Encoded protein: CASSTERDTDTQYF. This chain joins TRBV5-1 and TRBJ2-3, with no clear D. Trimming took 4 bases from V and 2 from J, leaving 11 bases between them. Germline CDR1 SGHRS, CDR2 YFSETQ. The CDR3 has 14 amino acids.

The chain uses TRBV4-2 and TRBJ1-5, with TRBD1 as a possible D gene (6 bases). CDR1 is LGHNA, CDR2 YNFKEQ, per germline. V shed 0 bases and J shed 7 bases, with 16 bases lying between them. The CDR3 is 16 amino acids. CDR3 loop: CASSQDIGGPKQPQHF. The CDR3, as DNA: TGTGCCAGCAGCCAAGATATCGGGGGGCCGAAACAGCCCCAGCATTTT.

The CDR3 reads CASSLGTGFTYEQYF. Here the CDR3 DNA reads TGTGCCAGCAGCTTAGGGACAGGGTTTACCTACGAGCAGTACTTC. The chain uses TRBV7-6 and TRBJ2-7; 8 bases are a match to TRBD1. There are 15 residues in the CDR3. CDR1 SGHVS and CDR2 FNYEAQ come from the germline V gene. Losses at the gene ends were 1 base for V and 2 bases for J; bases not matched to a gene: 4.

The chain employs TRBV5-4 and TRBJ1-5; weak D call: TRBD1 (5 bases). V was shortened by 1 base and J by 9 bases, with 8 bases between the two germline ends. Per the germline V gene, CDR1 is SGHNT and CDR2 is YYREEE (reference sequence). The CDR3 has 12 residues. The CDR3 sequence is CASSLPTGPQHF. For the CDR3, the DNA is TGTGCCAGCAGCTTGCCTACAGGGCCCCAGCATTTT.

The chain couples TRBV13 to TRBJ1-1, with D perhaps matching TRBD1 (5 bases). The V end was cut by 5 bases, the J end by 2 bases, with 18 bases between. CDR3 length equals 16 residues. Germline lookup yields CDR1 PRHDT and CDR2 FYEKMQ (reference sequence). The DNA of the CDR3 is TGTGCCAGCAGCCCTGTTAATCGGGGGTATAACACTGAAGCTTTCTTT. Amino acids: CASSPVNRGYNTEAFF.

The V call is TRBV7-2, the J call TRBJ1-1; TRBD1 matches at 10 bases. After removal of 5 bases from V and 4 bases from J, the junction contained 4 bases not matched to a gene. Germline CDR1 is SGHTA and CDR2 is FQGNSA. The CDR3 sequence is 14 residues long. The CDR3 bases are TGTGCCAGCAGCCCGGACAGGGGGGGCACTGAAGCTTTCTTT. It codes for CASSPDRGGTEAFF.

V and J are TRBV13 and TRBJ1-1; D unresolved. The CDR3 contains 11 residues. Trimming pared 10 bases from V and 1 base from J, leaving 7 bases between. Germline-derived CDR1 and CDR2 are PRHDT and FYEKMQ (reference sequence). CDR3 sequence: CATGKNTEAFF. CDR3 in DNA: TGTGCCACGGGGAAGAACACTGAAGCTTTCTTT.

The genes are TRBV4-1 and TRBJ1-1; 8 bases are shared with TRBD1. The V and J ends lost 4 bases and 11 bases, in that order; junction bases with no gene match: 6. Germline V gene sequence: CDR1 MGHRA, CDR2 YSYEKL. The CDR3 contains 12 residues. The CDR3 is CASSPEDRDAFF. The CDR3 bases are TGCGCCAGCAGCCCCGAGGACAGGGACGCTTTCTTT.